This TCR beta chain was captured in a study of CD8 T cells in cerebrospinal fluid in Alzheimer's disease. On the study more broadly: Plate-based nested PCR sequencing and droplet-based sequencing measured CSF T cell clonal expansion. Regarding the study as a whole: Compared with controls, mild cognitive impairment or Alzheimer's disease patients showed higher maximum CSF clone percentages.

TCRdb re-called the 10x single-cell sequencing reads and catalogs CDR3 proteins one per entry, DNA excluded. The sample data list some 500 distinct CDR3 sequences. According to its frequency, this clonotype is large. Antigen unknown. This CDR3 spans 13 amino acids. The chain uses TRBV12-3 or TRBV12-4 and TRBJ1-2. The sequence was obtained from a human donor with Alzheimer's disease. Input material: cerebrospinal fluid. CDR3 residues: CASSFAGPNGYTF.